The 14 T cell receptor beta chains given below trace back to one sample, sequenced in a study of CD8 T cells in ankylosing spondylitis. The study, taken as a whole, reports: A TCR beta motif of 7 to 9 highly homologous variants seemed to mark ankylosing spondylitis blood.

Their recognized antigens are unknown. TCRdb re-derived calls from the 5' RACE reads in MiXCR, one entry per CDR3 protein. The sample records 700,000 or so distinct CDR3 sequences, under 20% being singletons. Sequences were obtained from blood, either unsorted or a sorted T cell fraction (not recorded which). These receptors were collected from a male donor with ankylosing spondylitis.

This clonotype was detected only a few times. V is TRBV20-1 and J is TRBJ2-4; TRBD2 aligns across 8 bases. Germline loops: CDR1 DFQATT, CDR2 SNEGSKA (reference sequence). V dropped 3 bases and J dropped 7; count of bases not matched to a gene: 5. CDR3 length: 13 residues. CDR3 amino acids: CSARRPGGNIQYF. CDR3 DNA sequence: TGCAGTGCTAGGCGGCCGGGGGGGAACATTCAGTACTTC.

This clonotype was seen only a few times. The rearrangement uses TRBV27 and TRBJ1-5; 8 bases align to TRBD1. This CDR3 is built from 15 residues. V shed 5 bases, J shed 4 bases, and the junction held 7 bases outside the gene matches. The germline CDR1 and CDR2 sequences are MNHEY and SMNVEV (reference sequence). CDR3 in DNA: TGTGCCAGCAGTCCCCGTTGGACAGGGAATCAGCCCCAGCATTTT. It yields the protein CASSPRWTGNQPQHF.

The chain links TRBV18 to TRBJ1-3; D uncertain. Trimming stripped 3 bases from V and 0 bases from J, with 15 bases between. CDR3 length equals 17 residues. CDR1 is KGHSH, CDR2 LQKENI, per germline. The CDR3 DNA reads TGTGCCAGCTCACCCCTGCCGGACCGGCCCTCTGGAAACACCATATATTTT. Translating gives CASSPLPDRPSGNTIYF.

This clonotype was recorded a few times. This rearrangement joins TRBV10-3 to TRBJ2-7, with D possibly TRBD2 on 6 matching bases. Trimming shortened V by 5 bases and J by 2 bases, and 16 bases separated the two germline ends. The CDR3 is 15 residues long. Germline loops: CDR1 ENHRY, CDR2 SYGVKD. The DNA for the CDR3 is TGTGCCATCAGTCGGGAGAAGGGTCCCACCTACGAGCAGTACTTC. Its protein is CAISREKGPTYEQYF.

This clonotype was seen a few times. In nucleotides, the CDR3 is TGTGCCAGCTCACCAAGGCTAGCGGGAGATACGCAGTATTTT. Its protein product is CASSPRLAGDTQYF. V is TRBV18 and J is TRBJ2-3, with 8 bases matching TRBD2. The CDR3 length is 14 residues. Germline V lookup: CDR1 KGHSH, CDR2 LQKENI. Trimming at V came to 2 bases and at J to 5 bases, leaving 3 bases not matched to a gene.

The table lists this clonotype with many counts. This CDR3 reads CATSDPGTGIDNEQFF. In DNA, the CDR3 is TGTGCCACCAGTGATCCCGGGACAGGGATAGACAATGAGCAGTTCTTC. This chain connects TRBV24-1 to TRBJ2-1, with 9 bases aligning to TRBD1. CDR1 KGHDR and CDR2 SFDVKD come from the germline V gene. This CDR3 has 16 amino acids. J was trimmed by 5 bases and V by 3 bases; bases with no gene match: 7.

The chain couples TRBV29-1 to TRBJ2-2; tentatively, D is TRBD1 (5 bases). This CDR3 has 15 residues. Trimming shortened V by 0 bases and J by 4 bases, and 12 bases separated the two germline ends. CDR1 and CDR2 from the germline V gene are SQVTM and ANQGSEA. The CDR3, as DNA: TGCAGCGTTGAAGACAGGGCCAGCCCCACCGGGGAGCTGTTTTTT. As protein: CSVEDRASPTGELFF.

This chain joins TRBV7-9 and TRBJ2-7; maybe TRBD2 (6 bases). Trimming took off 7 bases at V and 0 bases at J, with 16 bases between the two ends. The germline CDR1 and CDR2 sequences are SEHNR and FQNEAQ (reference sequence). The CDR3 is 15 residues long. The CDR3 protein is CASTLSGGSSYEQYF. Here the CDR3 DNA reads TGTGCCAGCACCCTAAGTGGGGGGAGCTCCTACGAGCAGTACTTC. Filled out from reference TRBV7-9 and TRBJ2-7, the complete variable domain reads DTGVSQNPRHKITKRGQNVTFRCDPISEHNRLYWYRQTLGQGPEFLTYFQNEAQLEKSRLLSDRFSAERPKGSFSTLEIQRTEQGDSAMYLCASTLSGGSSYEQYFGPGTRLTVT.

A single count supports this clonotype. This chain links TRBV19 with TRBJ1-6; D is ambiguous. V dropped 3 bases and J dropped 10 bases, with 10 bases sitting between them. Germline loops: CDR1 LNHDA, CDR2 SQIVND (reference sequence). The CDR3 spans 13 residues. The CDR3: CASSILGESPLHF. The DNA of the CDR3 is TGTGCCAGTAGTATCTTAGGAGAATCACCCCTCCACTTT.

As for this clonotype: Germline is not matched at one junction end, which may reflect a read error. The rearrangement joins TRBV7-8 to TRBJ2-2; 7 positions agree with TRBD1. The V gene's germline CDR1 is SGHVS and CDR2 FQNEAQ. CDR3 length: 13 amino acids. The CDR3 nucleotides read TGTGCCAGCAGCATTAGGGGGCCCGGAGAGCTGTTTTTT. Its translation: CASSIRGPGELFF. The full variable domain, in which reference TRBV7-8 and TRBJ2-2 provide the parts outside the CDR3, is GAGVSQSPRYKVAKRGQDVALRCDPISGHVSLFWYQQALGQGPEFLTYFQNEAQLDKSGLPSDRFFAERPEGSVSTLKIQRTQQEDSAVYLCASSIRGPGELFFGEGSRLTVL.

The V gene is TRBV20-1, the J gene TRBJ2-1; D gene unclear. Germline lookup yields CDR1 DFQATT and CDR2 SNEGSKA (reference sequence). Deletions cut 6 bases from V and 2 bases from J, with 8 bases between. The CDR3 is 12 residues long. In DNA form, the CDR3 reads TGCAGTGCGACCTTAACCTACAATGAGCAGTTCTTC. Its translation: CSATLTYNEQFF.

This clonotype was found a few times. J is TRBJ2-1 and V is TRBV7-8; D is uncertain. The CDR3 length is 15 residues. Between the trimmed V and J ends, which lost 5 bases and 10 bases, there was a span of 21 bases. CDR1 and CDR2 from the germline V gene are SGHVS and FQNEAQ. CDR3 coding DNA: TGTGCCAGCAGCCCCCACCCCTTCAGTCCGGACGAGCAGTTCTTC. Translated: CASSPHPFSPDEQFF.

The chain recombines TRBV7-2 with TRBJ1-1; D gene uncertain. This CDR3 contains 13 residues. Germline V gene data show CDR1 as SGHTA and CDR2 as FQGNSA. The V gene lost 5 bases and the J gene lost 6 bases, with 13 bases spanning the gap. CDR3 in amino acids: CASSQYFLAEAFF. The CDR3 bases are TGTGCCAGCAGCCAGTACTTTCTCGCTGAAGCTTTCTTT.

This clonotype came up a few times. CDR3 bases: TGCAGTGCTAGTGGTCGGGGCCCCCTACGGCATTTT. The encoded protein is CSASGRGPLRHF. This rearrangement joins TRBV20-1 to TRBJ1-5, with a possible D match to TRBD1 (5 bases). Trimming removed 3 bases at V and 15 bases at J, with 18 bases between. This CDR3 has 12 residues. Germline V gene data show CDR1 as DFQATT and CDR2 as SNEGSKA (reference sequence).